The clone carrying this TCR beta chain was seen a handful of times. CDR1 is SGHTA and CDR2 is FQGNSA in the germline V gene. V lost 4 bases and J lost 4, with 10 bases in between. The CDR3 has 13 residues. TCRdb re-called the 5' RACE reads with MiXCR, one entry per CDR3 protein. The profile shows roughly 150,000 distinct CDR3 sequences, 13% of them singletons. This entry is derived from a study of T-cell memory formation after mild COVID-19. The chain uses TRBV7-2 and TRBJ1-2; D gene uncertain. The source of this sequence is a man aged 18 to 30 who had mild COVID-19 (a few samples of this study predate the infection). Cell type and time point are not known. The sample comprised PBMCs or a T cell subset sorted from them (not recorded which). The chain's CDR3 is CASSSTPVYGYTF. The CDR3 bases are TGTGCCAGCAGCTCCACCCCCGTCTATGGCTACACCTTC. Together with reference TRBV7-2 and TRBJ1-2, the CDR3 gives the full variable domain: GAGVSQSPSNKVTEKGKDVELRCDPISGHTALYWYRQSLGQGLEFLIYFQGNSAPDKSGLPSDRFSAERTGGSVSTLTIQRTQQEDSAVYLCASSSTPVYGYTFGSGTRLTVV.